The clone carrying this T cell receptor beta chain was detected a few times. No antigen is known for it. The data belong to a study of T cells in Graves' hyperthyroidism and ophthalmopathy. V shed 6 bases, J shed 7 bases, and the junction held 6 bases outside the gene matches. This CDR3 comprises 15 residues. Germline lookup yields CDR1 LNHDA and CDR2 SQIVND (reference sequence). There were TCR beta CDR3 regions amplified from RNA transcripts. HTBI primers were the set used in a first-round RT-PCR of the TCR CDR3. From the multiplex PCR reads, TCRdb called clonotypes with MiXCR, one entry per CDR3 protein. The sample has about 290,000 distinct CDR3 sequences, approximately 13% seen once. Study-level findings and limits: The model made its ophthalmopathy prediction, and onset followed a median roughly 6.5 months later.

The genes are TRBV19 and TRBJ2-1; 13 bases map to TRBD2. Specimen: blood. This clonotype was obtained from a woman aged 35 to 49 with Graves' hyperthyroidism. The CDR3 region has the DNA TGTGCCAGTAGCTCCGGGACTAGCGGGATAAATGAGCAGTTCTTC. Amino acid sequence: CASSSGTSGINEQFF.